Listed below are T cell receptor beta chains from one sample, sequenced in a study of T cell responses to AZD1222 COVID-19 vaccine. Data came from immunoSEQ multiplex PCR; TCRdb stores just in-frame clones and leaves some out. The table shows about 100,000 clones, with about 89% occurring only once. The source material was peripheral blood, sampled on day 0 of AZD1222 vaccination. The receptors originated from an adult in good health. CDR3s leave out the opening cysteine and the closing phenylalanine or tryptophan. The D gene is left open where the match is weak.

>TRBV5-8|14|TRBJ2-3|TRBD1
ASRVAGTGGIDTQY
>TRBV5-1|11|TRBJ2-5|.
ASSGTSQETQY
>TRBV7-8|14|TRBJ2-1|TRBD2
ASSPRRGRASNEQF
>TRBV5-1|14|TRBJ1-1|TRBD1
ASSPGQGELNTEAF
>TRBV5-8|13|TRBJ1-5|TRBD1
ASSYGQGGFQPQH
>TRBV28|14|TRBJ1-2|TRBD1
ASSPATGRIGYGYT
>TRBV18|11|TRBJ1-2|.
ASSPSEEDGYT
>TRBV14|12|TRBJ1-3|.
ASSSYFAGNTIY
>TRBV6-2/TRBV6-3|11|TRBJ1-5|.
ASSLGGHQPQH
>TRBV18|12|TRBJ2-1|.
ASSPRGQSNEQF
>TRBV10-3|9|TRBJ1-3|.
ASALGNTIY
>TRBV27|11|TRBJ2-7|.
ASSLWGSGEQY
>TRBV4-1|13|TRBJ1-5|.
ASSQERDSPSAQH
>TRBV27|13|TRBJ1-2|TRBD1
ASSQGQGAVYGYT
>TRBV30|10|TRBJ1-3|TRBD1
AWTGTGATIY
>TRBV19|12|TRBJ1-4|.
ASSIRRSSEKLF
>TRBV6-5|9|TRBJ2-1|.
ASSHINEQF
>TRBV5-1|11|TRBJ1-2|TRBD1
ASSLTGEGGYT
>TRBV30|9|TRBJ2-2|.
AWESTGELF
>TRBV30|14|TRBJ1-2|TRBD1
AWSGSPGQGSAGYT
>TRBV3-1/TRBV3-2|16|TRBJ2-3|TRBD2
ASSQGTSGRAVSDTQY
>TRBV7-2|11|TRBJ2-1|.
ASSSYLVNEQF